What follows are 21 T cell receptor beta chains derived from one specimen sequenced in a study of CD8 T cells in Susac syndrome. Random-hexamer reverse transcription was applied to 0.5 to 1 ug RNA. TCRdb used MiXCR to reprocess the immunoSEQ multiplex PCR reads, holding one entry per CDR3 protein. The repertoire consists of 210,000 or so distinct CDR3 sequences, with 94% occurring once and the leading ten covering roughly 0.14%. Sequencing was performed on CD4+ T cells from PBMCs. These receptors originate from a human donor with Susac syndrome.

The gene calls are TRBV7-2 and TRBJ1-2, with unresolved D. CDR3 length equals 14 residues. CDR1 SGHTA and CDR2 FQGNSA come from the germline V gene. Trimming removed 2 bases from V and 1 base from J, with 8 bases in between. In DNA form, the CDR3 reads TGTGCCAGCAGCTTACATTCAGATAACTATGGCTACACCTTC. Its protein is CASSLHSDNYGYTF.

The chain has TRBV29-1 and TRBJ1-1; D is undetermined. The germline CDR1 and CDR2 sequences are SQVTM and ANQGSEA. V was clipped by 6 bases and J by 6 bases, with 11 bases between them. The CDR3 sequence is 11 residues long. The CDR3 loop is CSVVAMAEAFF. The CDR3 coding sequence is TGCAGCGTAGTCGCCATGGCTGAAGCTTTCTTT.

The chain is built from TRBV7-2 and TRBJ1-1; 10 bases fit TRBD1. Germline CDR1 SGHTA, CDR2 FQGNSA. V lost 2 bases and J lost 9; bases outside the gene matches: 3. The CDR3 runs to 13 residues. The DNA of the CDR3 is TGTGCCAGCAGCTTACAGGACAGGGGGAAAGCTTTCTTT. Its translation: CASSLQDRGKAFF.

The rearrangement links TRBV29-1 to TRBJ1-3, with a weak D call TRBD1 (5 bases). With 6 bases removed from V and 2 bases from J, the gap between germline ends came to 14 bases. CDR1 is SQVTM, CDR2 ANQGSEA, per germline. The CDR3 length is 14 residues. The CDR3 nucleotides read TGCAGCGTCCCAAAGGGGAGGGCTGGAAACACCATATATTTT. It codes for CSVPKGRAGNTIYF.

The chain couples TRBV19 to TRBJ1-2; 8 bases align to TRBD1. This CDR3 spans 14 amino acids. Germline loops: CDR1 LNHDA, CDR2 SQIVND (reference sequence). The V segment lost 5 bases and the J segment 2 bases; nucleotides outside the gene matches: 4. The CDR3 sequence: CASSVRDRNYGYTF. The CDR3 nucleotides are TGTGCCAGTAGTGTCCGGGACAGGAACTATGGCTACACCTTC. The full variable domain, its missing parts supplied by reference TRBV19 and TRBJ1-2, is DGGITQSPKYLFRKEGQNVTLSCEQNLNHDAMYWYRQDPGQGLRLIYYSQIVNDFQKGDIAEGYSVSREKKESFPLTVTSAQKNPTAFYLCASSVRDRNYGYTFGSGTRLTVV.

This rearrangement joins TRBV7-2 to TRBJ1-6; D ambiguous. Germline V gives CDR1 SGHTA, CDR2 FQGNSA. V was cut by 1 base and J by 7 bases, with 11 bases left in between. This CDR3 has 15 amino acids. The CDR3 DNA is TGTGCCAGCAGCTTAGGCGGTCCGGGCAATTCACCCCTCCACTTT. Translating gives CASSLGGPGNSPLHF. Drawing the rest from reference TRBV7-2 and TRBJ1-6, the complete variable domain is GAGVSQSPSNKVTEKGKDVELRCDPISGHTALYWYRQSLGQGLEFLIYFQGNSAPDKSGLPSDRFSAERTGGSVSTLTIQRTQQEDSAVYLCASSLGGPGNSPLHFGNGTRLTVT.

V gene TRBV7-9 combines with J gene TRBJ1-2; no clear D gene. Trimming left V 5 bases short and J 6 bases short, with 16 bases between. The CDR3 spans 14 residues. Germline V CDR1 and CDR2: SEHNR, FQNEAQ (reference sequence). CDR3 coding DNA: TGTGCCAGCAGCCCTCCGGGGTTCCTCGATGGCTACACCTTC. Amino acid sequence: CASSPPGFLDGYTF.

DNA of the CDR3: TGTGCCAGCAGTCCTCGGGGTGTCCAGGCCTCGGGGGAGCAGTTCTTC. This translates into CASSPRGVQASGEQFF. The chain couples TRBV27 to TRBJ2-1, with D possibly matching TRBD2 (5 bases). Trimming left V 5 bases short and J 10 bases short, with 24 bases between. The germline gives CDR1 MNHEY, CDR2 SMNVEV (reference sequence). The CDR3 is 16 residues long.

This clonotype showed up just once. V is TRBV2 and J is TRBJ2-3; perhaps D is TRBD1 or TRBD2 (5 bases each). The CDR3 is 16 amino acids. Germline V gene sequence: CDR1 SNHLY, CDR2 FYNNEI. V lost 5 bases to trimming and J lost 1 base, with 16 bases between them. As DNA, the CDR3 is TGTGCCAGCAGTAGGGGCAGCGGTACCCGCACAGATACGCAGTATTTT. Amino acids: CASSRGSGTRTDTQYF.

The V call is TRBV5-1, the J call TRBJ1-6, with 9 positions matching TRBD1. From germline, CDR1 is SGHRS and CDR2 YFSETQ. This CDR3 region has 16 residues. The J segment lost 5 bases and the V segment lost 5 bases, leaving 8 bases of the junction unmatched. The CDR3 coding sequence is TGCGCCAGCAGGGCCCCGACAGGGGGGAATAATTCACCCCTCCACTTT. Translated, it gives CASRAPTGGNNSPLHF.

V gene TRBV15 combines with J gene TRBJ1-2, with D uncertain. The germline CDR1 and CDR2 sequences are LNHNV and YYDKDF (reference sequence). The ends were cut back, 0 bases at V and 4 bases at J, with 6 bases in the middle. The CDR3 has 13 residues. The CDR3 sequence: CATSRDNIYGYTF. CDR3 nucleotides: TGTGCCACCAGCAGAGATAACATCTATGGCTACACCTTC.

The chain recombines TRBV9 with TRBJ1-3; 7 bases align to TRBD1. This CDR3 is built from 16 residues. V was pared by 0 bases and J by 2 bases, with 5 bases of the junction left unmatched. Germline V lookup: CDR1 SGDLS, CDR2 YYNGEE. The CDR3: CASSVAQGGTGNTIYF. For the CDR3, the DNA is TGTGCCAGCAGCGTAGCTCAAGGGGGCACTGGAAACACCATATATTTT.

This chain connects TRBV7-3 to TRBJ1-2; D not resolved. This CDR3 region has 14 residues. V gave up 2 bases and J gave up 4 bases, with 11 bases separating them. Germline loops: CDR1 SGHTA, CDR2 FQGTGA. DNA of the CDR3: TGTGCCAGCAGCTTATCGGGGAATCTCTATGGCTACACCTTC. Its translation is CASSLSGNLYGYTF.

The chain carries TRBV5-1 and TRBJ2-7; tentatively, D is TRBD1 (6 bases). Germline assignment: CDR1 SGHRS and CDR2 YFSETQ. V was trimmed by 1 base and J by 4 bases, leaving 21 bases between them. This CDR3 spans 17 amino acids. The CDR3, as DNA: TGCGCCAGCAGCTTGTCTGTTTTCGTCGGGACAAATTACGAGCAGTACTTC. Its translation: CASSLSVFVGTNYEQYF.

This rearrangement joins TRBV5-1 to TRBJ1-1, with a possible D match to TRBD1 (5 bases). This CDR3 has 15 amino acids. Germline V CDR1 and CDR2: SGHRS, YFSETQ. The germline V and J ends were trimmed by 4 bases and 2 bases, with 15 bases remaining between them. This CDR3 is CASSQLPGQNTEAFF. The CDR3 bases are TGCGCCAGCAGCCAACTCCCAGGACAAAACACTGAAGCTTTCTTT.

The chain combines TRBV5-4 with TRBJ1-5; D not resolved. Trimming left V 3 bases short and J 1 base short, with 11 bases between. The germline CDR1 and CDR2 sequences are SGHNT and YYREEE (reference sequence). There are 15 residues in the CDR3. DNA for the CDR3: TGTGCCAGCAGCTCAATACCGGACAGCAATCAGCCCCAGCATTTT. Its translation: CASSSIPDSNQPQHF.

The V gene is TRBV5-4, the J gene TRBJ1-1, with 8 bases lining up with TRBD1. There are 13 residues in the CDR3. CDR1 SGHNT and CDR2 YYREEE come from the germline V gene (reference sequence). Losses at the gene ends were 5 bases for V and 7 bases for J; bases not matched to a gene: 7. In nucleotides, the CDR3 is TGTGCCAGCAGTCCAGGGGGCCGGATTGAAGCTTTCTTT. Protein product: CASSPGGRIEAFF.

The chain employs TRBV10-3 and TRBJ1-1, with 7 bases that match TRBD1. The germline V gene has CDR1 ENHRY and CDR2 SYGVKD. V was clipped by 7 bases and J by 4 bases; unmatched bases: 15. CDR3 length: 16 amino acids. CDR3 sequence: CAITTSEQGESTEAFF. CDR3 bases: TGTGCCATCACCACCTCGGAGCAGGGGGAGTCCACTGAAGCTTTCTTT.

The chain is built from TRBV12-3 or TRBV12-4 and TRBJ2-3; D remains ambiguous. V was shortened by 7 bases and J by 0 bases, with 8 bases between the two germline ends. The CDR3 has 13 amino acids. DNA for the CDR3: TGTGCCAGCACGAGCGACAGCACAGATACGCAGTATTTT. Translated, it gives CASTSDSTDTQYF.

The count of this clonotype is one. V gene TRBV3-1 combines with J gene TRBJ1-4; no clear D gene. Germline-derived CDR1 and CDR2 are LGHDT and YNNKEL (reference sequence). CDR3 length equals 14 residues. V was pared by 2 bases and J by 7 bases, with 11 bases between. CDR3 amino acids: CASSQSINSEKLFF. CDR3 sequence (DNA): TGTGCCAGCAGCCAAAGTATTAATAGTGAAAAACTGTTTTTT.

The rearrangement joins TRBV18 to TRBJ1-1; D possibly corresponds to TRBD1 (5 bases). CDR1 is KGHSH and CDR2 is LQKENI in the germline V gene. Trimming removed 4 bases at V and 5 bases at J, with 17 bases between. This CDR3 comprises 15 residues. The CDR3 protein is CASSLRREGRTEAFF. CDR3 nucleotides: TGTGCCAGCTCACTGCGCAGGGAGGGGAGGACTGAAGCTTTCTTT.